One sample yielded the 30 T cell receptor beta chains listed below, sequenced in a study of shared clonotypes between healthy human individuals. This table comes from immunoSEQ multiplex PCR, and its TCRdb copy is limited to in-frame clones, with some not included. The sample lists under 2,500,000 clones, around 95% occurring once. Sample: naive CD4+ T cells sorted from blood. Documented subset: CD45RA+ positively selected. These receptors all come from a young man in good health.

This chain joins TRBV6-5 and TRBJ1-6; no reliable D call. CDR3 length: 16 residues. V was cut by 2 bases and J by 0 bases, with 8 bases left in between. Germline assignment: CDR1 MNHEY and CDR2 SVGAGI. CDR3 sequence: CASSYGASSYNSPLHF. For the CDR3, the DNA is TGTGCCAGCAGTTACGGAGCGAGCTCCTATAATTCACCCCTCCACTTT.

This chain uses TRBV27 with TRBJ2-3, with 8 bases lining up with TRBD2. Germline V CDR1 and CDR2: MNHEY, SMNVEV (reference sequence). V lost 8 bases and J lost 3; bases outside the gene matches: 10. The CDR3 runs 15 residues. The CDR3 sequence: CASDQRGRSTDTQYF. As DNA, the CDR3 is TGTGCCAGCGACCAGCGGGGGAGGTCAACAGATACGCAGTATTTT.

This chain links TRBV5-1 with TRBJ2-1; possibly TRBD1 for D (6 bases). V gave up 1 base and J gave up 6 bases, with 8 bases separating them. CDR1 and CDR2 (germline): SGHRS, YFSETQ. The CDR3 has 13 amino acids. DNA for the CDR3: TGCGCCAGCAGCTTGACGGACAGCAATGAGCAGTTCTTC. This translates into CASSLTDSNEQFF.

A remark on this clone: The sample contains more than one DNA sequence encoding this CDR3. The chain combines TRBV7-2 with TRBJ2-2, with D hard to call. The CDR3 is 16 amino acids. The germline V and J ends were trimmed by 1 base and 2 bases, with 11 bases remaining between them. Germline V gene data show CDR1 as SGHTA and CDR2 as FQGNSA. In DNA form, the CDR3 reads TGTGCCAGCAGCTTAGTTGCAGGCCCTAACACCGGGGAGCTGTTTTTT. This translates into CASSLVAGPNTGELFF.

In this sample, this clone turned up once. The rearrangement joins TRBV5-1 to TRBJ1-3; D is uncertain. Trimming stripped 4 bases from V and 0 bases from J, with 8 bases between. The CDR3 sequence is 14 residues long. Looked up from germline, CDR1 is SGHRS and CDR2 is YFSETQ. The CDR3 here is CASSLTVSGNTIYF. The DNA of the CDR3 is TGCGCCAGCAGCCTGACGGTCTCTGGAAACACCATATATTTT.

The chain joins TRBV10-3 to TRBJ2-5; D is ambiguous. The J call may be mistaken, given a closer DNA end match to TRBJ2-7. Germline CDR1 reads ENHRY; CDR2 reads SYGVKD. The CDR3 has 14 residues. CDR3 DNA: TGTGCCATCAGTGAAAGGATCAGCTCCTACGAGCAGTACTTC. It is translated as CAISERISSYEQYF.

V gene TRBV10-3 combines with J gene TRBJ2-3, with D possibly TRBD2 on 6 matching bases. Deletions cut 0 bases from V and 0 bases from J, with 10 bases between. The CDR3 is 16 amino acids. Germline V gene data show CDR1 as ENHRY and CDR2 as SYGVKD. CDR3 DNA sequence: TGTGCCATCAGTGAGTCGGATAGCGGAAGCACAGATACGCAGTATTTT. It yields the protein CAISESDSGSTDTQYF.

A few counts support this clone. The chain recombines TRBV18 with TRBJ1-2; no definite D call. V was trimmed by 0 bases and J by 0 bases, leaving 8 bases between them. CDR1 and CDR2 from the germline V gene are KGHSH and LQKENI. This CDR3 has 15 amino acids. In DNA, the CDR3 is TGTGCCAGCTCACCACCCTTCGGCGCTAACTATGGCTACACCTTC. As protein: CASSPPFGANYGYTF.

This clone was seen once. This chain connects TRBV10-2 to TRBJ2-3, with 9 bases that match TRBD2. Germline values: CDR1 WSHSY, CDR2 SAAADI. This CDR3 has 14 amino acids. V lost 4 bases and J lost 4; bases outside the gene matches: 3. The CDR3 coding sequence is TGCGCCAGCAGTGGTAGCGGGAGTGCAGATACGCAGTATTTT. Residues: CASSGSGSADTQYF.

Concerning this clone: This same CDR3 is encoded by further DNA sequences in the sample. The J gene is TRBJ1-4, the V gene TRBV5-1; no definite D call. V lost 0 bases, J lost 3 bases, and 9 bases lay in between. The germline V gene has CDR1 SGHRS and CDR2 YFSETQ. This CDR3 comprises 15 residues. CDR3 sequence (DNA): TGCGCCAGCAGCTTGGCTGGTCAGGCTAATGAAAAACTGTTTTTT. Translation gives CASSLAGQANEKLFF.

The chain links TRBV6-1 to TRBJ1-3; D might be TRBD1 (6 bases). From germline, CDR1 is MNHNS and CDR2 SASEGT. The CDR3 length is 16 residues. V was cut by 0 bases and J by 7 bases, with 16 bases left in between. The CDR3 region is CASSEATGSPGNTIYF. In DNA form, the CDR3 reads TGTGCCAGCAGTGAAGCCACAGGGTCCCCCGGTAACACCATATATTTT.

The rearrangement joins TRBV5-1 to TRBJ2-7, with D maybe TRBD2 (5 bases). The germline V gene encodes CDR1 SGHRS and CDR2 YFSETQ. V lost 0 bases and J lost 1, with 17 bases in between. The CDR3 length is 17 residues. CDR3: CASSLAGLRDGSYEQYF. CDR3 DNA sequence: TGCGCCAGCAGCTTGGCCGGGTTACGGGATGGGTCCTACGAGCAGTACTTC.

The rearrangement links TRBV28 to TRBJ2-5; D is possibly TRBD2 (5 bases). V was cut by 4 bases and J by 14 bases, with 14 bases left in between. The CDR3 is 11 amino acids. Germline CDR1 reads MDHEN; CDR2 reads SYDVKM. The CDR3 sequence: CASSSLTGKYF. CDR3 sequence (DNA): TGTGCCAGCAGTTCACTTACGGGGAAATACTTC.

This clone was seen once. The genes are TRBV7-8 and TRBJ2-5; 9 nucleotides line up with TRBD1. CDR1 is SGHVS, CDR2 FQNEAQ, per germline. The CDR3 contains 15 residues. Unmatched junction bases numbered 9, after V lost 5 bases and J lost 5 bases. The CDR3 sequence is CASSTTGTGWETQYF. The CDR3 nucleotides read TGTGCCAGCAGCACCACCGGGACAGGGTGGGAGACCCAGTACTTC.

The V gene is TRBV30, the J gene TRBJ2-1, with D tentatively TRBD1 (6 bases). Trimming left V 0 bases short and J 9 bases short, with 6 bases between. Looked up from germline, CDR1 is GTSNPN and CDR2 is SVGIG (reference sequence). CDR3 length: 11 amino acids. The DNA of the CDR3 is TGTGCCTGGAGTGTACAGGGTGAGCAGTTCTTC. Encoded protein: CAWSVQGEQFF.

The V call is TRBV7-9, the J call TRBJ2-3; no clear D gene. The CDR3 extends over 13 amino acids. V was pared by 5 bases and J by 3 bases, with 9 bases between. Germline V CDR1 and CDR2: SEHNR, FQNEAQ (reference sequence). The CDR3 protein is CASSPRKTDTQYF. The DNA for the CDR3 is TGTGCCAGCAGCCCAAGAAAGACAGATACGCAGTATTTT.

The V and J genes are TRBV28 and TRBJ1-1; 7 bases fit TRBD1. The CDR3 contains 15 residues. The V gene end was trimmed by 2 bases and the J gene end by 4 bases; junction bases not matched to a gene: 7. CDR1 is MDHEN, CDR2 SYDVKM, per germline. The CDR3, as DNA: TGTGCCAGCAGTTTAATAGGGGGCGGCGGCACTGAAGCTTTCTTT. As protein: CASSLIGGGGTEAFF.

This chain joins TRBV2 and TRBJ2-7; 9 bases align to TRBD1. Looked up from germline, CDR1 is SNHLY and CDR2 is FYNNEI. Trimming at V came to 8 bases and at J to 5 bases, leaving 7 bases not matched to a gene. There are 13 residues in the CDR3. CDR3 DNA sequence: TGTGCCAGCTCCGGGACAGGGCTCAACGAGCAGTACTTC. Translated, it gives CASSGTGLNEQYF.

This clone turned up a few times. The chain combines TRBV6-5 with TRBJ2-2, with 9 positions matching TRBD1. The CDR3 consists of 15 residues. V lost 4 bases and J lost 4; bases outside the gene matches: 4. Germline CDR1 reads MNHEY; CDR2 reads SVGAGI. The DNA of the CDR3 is TGTGCCAGCAGTTCCGGGACAGGGAGCACCGGGGAGCTGTTTTTT. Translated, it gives CASSSGTGSTGELFF.

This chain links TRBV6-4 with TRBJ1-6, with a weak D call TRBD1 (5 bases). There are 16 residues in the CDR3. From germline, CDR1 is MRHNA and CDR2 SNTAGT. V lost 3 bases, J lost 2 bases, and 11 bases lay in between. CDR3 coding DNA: TGTGCCAGCAGTGATACGACGGGGCCCTATAATTCACCCCTCCACTTT. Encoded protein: CASSDTTGPYNSPLHF.

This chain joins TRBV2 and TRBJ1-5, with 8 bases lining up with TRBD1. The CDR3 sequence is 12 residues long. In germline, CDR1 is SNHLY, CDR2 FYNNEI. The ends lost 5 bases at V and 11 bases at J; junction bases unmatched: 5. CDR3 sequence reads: CASSKRQGSQHF. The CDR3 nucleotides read TGTGCCAGCAGTAAACGACAGGGGTCCCAGCATTTT. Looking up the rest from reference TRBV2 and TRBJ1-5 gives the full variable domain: EPEVTQTPSHQVTQMGQEVILRCVPISNHLYFYWYRQILGQKVEFLVSFYNNEISEKSEIFDDQFSVERPDGSNFTLKIRSTKLEDSAMYFCASSKRQGSQHFGDGTRLSIL.

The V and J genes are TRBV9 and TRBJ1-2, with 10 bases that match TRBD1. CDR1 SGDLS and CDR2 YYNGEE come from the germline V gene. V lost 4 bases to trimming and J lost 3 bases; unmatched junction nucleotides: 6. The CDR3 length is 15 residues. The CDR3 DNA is TGTGCCAGCAGCTCCGGGACAGGGGCTTACTATGGCTACACCTTC. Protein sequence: CASSSGTGAYYGYTF.

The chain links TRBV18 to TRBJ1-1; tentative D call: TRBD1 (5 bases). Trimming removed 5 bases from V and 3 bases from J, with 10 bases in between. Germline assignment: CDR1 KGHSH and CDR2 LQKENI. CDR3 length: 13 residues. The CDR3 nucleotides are TGTGCCAGCTCAGAAGGGGATTACACTGAAGCTTTCTTT. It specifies CASSEGDYTEAFF.

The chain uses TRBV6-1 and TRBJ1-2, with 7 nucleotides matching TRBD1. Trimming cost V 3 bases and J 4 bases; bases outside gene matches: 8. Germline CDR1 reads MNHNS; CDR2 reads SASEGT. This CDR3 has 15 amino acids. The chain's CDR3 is CASSDRRQGPYGYTF. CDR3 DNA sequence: TGTGCCAGCAGTGATCGGAGACAGGGCCCCTATGGCTACACCTTC.

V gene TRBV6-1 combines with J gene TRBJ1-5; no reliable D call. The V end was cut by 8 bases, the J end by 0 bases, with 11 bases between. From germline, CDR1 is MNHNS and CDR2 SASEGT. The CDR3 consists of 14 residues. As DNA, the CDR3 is TGTGCCAGCTCCCCTGGGAGTAGCAATCAGCCCCAGCATTTT. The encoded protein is CASSPGSSNQPQHF.

The CDR3: CASSTHRGLAGNTIYF. DNA of the CDR3: TGTGCCAGCAGCACACACAGGGGGCTCGCTGGAAACACCATATATTTT. This chain links TRBV11-2 with TRBJ1-3; 9 positions match TRBD1. The CDR3 is 16 amino acids. Germline-derived CDR1 and CDR2 are SGHAT and FQNNGV. The J segment lost 2 bases and the V segment lost 5 bases, leaving 7 bases of the junction unmatched.

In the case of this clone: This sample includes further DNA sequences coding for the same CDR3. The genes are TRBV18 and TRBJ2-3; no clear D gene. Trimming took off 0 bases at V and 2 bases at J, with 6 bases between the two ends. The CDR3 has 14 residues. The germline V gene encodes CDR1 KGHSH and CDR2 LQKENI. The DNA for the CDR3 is TGTGCCAGCTCACCACCGGCCTCCACAGATACGCAGTATTTT. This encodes CASSPPASTDTQYF.

The CDR3 loop is CASTLNVAYQPQHF. The CDR3 DNA reads TGTGCCAGCACTCTCAACGTGGCGTATCAGCCCCAGCATTTT. The chain uses TRBV7-2 and TRBJ1-5; D remains ambiguous. Germline CDR1 is SGHTA and CDR2 is FQGNSA. V was pared by 7 bases and J by 5 bases, with 15 bases between. The CDR3 has 14 amino acids.

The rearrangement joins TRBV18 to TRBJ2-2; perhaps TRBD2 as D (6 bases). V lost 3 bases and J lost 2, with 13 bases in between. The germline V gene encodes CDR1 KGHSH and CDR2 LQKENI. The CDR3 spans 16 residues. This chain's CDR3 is CASSPHKGGNTGELFF. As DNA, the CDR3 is TGTGCCAGCTCACCGCACAAGGGAGGAAACACCGGGGAGCTGTTTTTT.

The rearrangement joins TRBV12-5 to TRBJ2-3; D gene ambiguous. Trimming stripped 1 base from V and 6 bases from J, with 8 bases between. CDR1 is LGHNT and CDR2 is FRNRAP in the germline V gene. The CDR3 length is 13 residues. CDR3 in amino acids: CASGLAVGDTQYF. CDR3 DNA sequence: TGTGCTAGTGGTTTGGCGGTGGGGGATACGCAGTATTTT.